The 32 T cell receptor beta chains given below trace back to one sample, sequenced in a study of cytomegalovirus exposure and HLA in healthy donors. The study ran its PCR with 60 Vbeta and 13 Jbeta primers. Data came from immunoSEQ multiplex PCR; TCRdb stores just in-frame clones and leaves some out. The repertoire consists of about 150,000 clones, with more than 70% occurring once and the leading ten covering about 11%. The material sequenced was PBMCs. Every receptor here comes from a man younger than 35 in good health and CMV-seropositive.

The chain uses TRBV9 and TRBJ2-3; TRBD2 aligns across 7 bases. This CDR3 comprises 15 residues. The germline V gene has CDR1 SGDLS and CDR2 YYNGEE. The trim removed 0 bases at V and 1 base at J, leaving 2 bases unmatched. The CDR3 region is CASSVVGRGTDTQYF. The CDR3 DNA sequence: TGTGCCAGCAGCGTAGTAGGGAGGGGCACAGATACGCAGTATTTT. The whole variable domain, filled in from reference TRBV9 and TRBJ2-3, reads DSGVTQTPKHLITATGQRVTLRCSPRSGDLSVYWYQQSLDQGLQFLIQYYNGEERAKGNILERFSAQQFPDLHSELNLSSLELGDSALYFCASSVVGRGTDTQYFGPGTRLTVL.

CDR3 amino acids: CSVAAGTSGSYEQYF. The CDR3 bases are TGCAGCGTTGCCGCCGGGACTAGCGGGAGCTACGAGCAGTACTTC. J is TRBJ2-7 and V is TRBV29-1; 14 bases line up with TRBD2. In germline, CDR1 is SQVTM, CDR2 ANQGSEA. V gave up 4 bases and J gave up 3 bases; unmatched junction bases: 5. The CDR3 covers 15 residues.

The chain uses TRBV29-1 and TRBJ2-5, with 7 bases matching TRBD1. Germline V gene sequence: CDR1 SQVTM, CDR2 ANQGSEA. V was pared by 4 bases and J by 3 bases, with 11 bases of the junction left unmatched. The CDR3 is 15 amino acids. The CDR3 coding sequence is TGCAGCGTTGGGGGGACAGTCGGAACTAAAGAGACCCAGTACTTC. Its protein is CSVGGTVGTKETQYF.

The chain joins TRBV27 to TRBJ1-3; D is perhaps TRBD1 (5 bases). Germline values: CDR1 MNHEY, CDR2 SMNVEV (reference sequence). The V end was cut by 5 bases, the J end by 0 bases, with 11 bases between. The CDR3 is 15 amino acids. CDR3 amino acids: CASSPGPYSGNTIYF. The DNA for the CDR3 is TGTGCCAGCAGTCCAGGGCCCTACTCTGGAAACACCATATATTTT.

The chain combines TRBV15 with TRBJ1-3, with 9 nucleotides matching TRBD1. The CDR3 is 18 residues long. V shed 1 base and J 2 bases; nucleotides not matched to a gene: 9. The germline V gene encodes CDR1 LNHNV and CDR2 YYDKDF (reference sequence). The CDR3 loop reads CATSRGLTGGHPGNTIYF. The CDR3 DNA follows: TGTGCCACCAGCAGAGGATTAACAGGGGGCCATCCTGGAAACACCATATATTTT.

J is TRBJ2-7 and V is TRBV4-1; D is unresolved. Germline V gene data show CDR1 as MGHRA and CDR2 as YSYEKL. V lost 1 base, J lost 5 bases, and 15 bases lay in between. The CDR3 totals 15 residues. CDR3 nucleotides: TGCGCCAGCAGCCAAGCGCTGTCTAGTCCGGACGAGCAGTACTTC. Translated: CASSQALSSPDEQYF.

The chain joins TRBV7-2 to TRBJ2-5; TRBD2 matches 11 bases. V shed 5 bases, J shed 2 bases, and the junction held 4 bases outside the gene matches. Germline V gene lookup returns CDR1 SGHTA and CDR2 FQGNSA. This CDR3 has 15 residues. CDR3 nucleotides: TGTGCCAGCAGCACCAGACTAGCGGGACAAGAGACCCAGTACTTC. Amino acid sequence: CASSTRLAGQETQYF. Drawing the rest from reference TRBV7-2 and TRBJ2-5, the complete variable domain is GAGVSQSPSNKVTEKGKDVELRCDPISGHTALYWYRQSLGQGLEFLIYFQGNSAPDKSGLPSDRFSAERTGGSVSTLTIQRTQQEDSAVYLCASSTRLAGQETQYFGPGTRLLVL.

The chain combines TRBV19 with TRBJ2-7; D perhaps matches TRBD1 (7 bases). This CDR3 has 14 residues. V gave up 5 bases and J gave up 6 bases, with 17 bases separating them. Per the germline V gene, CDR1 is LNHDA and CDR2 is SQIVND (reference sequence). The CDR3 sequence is CASSGRDREAEQYF. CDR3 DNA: TGTGCCAGTAGTGGCCGAGACAGGGAGGCCGAGCAGTACTTC.

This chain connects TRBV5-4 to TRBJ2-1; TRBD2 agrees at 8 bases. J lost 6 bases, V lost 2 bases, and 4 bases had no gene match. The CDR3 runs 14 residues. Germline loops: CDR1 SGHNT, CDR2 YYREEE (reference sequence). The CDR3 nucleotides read TGTGCCAGCAGCTTTGGGCGGGGGGTCAATGAGCAGTTCTTC. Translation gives CASSFGRGVNEQFF.

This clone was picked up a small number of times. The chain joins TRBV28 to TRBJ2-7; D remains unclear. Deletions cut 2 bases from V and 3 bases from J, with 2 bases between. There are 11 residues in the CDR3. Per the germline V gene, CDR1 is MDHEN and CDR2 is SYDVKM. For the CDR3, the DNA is TGTGCCAGCAGTTTACTCTACGAGCAGTACTTC. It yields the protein CASSLLYEQYF.

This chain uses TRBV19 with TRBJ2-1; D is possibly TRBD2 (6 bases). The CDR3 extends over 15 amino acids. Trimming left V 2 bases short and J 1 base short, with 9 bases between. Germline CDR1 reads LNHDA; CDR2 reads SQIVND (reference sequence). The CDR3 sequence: CASSITTSSYNEQFF. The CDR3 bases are TGTGCCAGTAGTATAACGACTAGTTCCTACAATGAGCAGTTCTTC.

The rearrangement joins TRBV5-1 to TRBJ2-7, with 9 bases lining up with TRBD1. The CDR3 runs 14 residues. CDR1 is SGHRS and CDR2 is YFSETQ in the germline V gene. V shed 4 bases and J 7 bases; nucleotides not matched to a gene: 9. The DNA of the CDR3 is TGCGCCAGCAGCCTGGGGACAGGGATCTTAGAGCAGTACTTC. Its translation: CASSLGTGILEQYF.

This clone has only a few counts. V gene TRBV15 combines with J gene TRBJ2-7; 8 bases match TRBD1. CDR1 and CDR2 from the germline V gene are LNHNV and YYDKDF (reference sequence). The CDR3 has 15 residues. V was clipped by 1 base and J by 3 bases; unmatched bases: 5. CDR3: CATSRGRGQDYEQYF. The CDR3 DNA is TGTGCCACCAGCAGAGGCAGGGGGCAAGACTACGAGCAGTACTTC.

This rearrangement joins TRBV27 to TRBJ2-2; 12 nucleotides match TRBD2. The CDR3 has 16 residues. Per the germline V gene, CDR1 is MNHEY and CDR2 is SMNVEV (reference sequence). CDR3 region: CASRLAGGPGTGELFF. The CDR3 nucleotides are TGTGCTTCCCGGCTAGCGGGAGGGCCGGGCACCGGGGAGCTGTTTTTT.

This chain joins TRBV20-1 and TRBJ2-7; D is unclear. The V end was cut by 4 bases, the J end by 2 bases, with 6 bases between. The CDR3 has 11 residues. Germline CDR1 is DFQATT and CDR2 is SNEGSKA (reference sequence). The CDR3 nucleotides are TGCAGTGCTACCACAGCCTACGAGCAGTACTTC. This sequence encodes CSATTAYEQYF.

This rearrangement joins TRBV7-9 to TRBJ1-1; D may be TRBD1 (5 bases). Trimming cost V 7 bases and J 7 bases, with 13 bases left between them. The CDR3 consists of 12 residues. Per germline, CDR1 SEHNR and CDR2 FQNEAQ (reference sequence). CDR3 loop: CASTPQGVEAFF. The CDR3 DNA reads TGTGCCAGCACCCCTCAGGGCGTTGAAGCTTTCTTT.

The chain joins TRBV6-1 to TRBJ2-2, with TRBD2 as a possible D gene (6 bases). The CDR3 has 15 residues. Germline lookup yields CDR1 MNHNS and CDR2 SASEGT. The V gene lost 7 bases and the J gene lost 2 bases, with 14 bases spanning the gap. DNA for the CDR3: TGTGCCAGCACGCGGGAAGAAGAAAACACCGGGGAGCTGTTTTTT. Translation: CASTREEENTGELFF.

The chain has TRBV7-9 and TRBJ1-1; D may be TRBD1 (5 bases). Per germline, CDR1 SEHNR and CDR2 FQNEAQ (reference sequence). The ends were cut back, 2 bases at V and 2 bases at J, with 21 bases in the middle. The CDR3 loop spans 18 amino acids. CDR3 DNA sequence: TGTGCCAGCAGCTTAAAATTCTCATCTGACAGTTTAAACACTGAAGCTTTCTTT. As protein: CASSLKFSSDSLNTEAFF. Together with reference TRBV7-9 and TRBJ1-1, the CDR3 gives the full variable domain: DTGVSQNPRHKITKRGQNVTFRCDPISEHNRLYWYRQTLGQGPEFLTYFQNEAQLEKSRLLSDRFSAERPKGSFSTLEIQRTEQGDSAMYLCASSLKFSSDSLNTEAFFGQGTRLTVV.

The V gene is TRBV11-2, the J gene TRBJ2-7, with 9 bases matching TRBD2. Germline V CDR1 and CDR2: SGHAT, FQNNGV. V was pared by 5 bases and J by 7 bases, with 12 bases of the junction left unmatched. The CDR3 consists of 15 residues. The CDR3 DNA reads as TGTGCCAGCAGCATGAGGCTAGCGGGAATCTGGGAGCAGTACTTC. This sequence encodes CASSMRLAGIWEQYF. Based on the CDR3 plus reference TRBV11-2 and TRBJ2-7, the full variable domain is EAGVAQSPRYKIIEKRQSVAFWCNPISGHATLYWYQQILGQGPKLLIQFQNNGVVDDSQLPKDRFSAERLKGVDSTLKIQPAKLEDSAVYLCASSMRLAGIWEQYFGPGTRLTVT.

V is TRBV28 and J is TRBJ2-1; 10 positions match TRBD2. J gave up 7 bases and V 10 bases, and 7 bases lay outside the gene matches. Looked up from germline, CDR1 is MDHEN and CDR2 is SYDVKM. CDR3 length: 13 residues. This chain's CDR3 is CATLLAGNNEQFF. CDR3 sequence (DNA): TGTGCCACCTTACTAGCGGGAAATAATGAGCAGTTCTTC.

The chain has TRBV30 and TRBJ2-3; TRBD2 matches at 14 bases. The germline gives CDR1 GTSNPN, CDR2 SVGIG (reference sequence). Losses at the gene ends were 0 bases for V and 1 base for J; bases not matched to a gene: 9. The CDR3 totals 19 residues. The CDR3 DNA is TGTGCCTGGAGTGTACTAGGGACTAGCGGGAGTATACGCACAGATACGCAGTATTTT. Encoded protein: CAWSVLGTSGSIRTDTQYF.

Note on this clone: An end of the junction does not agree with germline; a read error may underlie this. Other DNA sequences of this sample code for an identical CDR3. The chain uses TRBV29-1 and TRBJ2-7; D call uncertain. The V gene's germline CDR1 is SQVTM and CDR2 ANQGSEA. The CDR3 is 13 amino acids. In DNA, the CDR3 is TGCAGTGTTGCAGCGCCAAGCTCCTACGAGCAGTACTTC. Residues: CSVAAPSSYEQYF.

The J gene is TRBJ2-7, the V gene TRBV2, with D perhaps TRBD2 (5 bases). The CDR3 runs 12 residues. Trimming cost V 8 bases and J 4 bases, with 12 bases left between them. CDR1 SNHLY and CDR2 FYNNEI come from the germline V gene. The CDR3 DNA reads TGTGCCAGCGGAGCGGCCGATTACGAGCAGTACTTC. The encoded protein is CASGAADYEQYF.

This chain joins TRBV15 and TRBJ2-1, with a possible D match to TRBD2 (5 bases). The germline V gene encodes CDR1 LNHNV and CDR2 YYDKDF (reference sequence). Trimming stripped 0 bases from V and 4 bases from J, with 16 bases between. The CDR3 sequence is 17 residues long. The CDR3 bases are TGTGCCACCAGCAGAGATCTCGGGCGGGCCAAATACAATGAGCAGTTCTTC. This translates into CATSRDLGRAKYNEQFF.

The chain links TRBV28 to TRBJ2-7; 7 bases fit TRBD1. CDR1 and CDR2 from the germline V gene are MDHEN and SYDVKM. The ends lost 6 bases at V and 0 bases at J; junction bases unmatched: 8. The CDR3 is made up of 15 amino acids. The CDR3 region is CASRSLRGSSYEQYF. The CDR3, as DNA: TGTGCCAGCAGGAGCCTCAGGGGGAGCTCCTACGAGCAGTACTTC.

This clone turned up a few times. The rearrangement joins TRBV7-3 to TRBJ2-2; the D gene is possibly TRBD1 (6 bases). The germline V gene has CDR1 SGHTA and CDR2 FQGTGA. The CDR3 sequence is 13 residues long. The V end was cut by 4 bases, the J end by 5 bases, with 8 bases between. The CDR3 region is CASSSQGTGELFF. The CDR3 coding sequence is TGTGCCAGCAGCTCACAGGGAACCGGGGAGCTGTTTTTT.

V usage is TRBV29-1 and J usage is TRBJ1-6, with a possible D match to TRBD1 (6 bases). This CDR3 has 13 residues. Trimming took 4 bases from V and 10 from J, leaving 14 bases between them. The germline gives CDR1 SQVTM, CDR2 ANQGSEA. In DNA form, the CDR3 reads TGCAGCGTTGGCGATAGAGGGGGATCACCCCTCCACTTT. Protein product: CSVGDRGGSPLHF. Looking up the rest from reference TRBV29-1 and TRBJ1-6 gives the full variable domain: SAVISQKPSRDICQRGTSLTIQCQVDSQVTMMFWYRQQPGQSLTLIATANQGSEATYESGFVIDKFPISRPNLTFSTLTVSNMSPEDSSIYLCSVGDRGGSPLHFGNGTRLTVT.

In DNA form, the CDR3 reads TGTGCCAGCAGCGTAGTTCGGGAGCAGTACTTC. It translates to CASSVVREQYF. The chain employs TRBV9 and TRBJ2-7, with D hard to call. Trimming pared 0 bases from V and 7 bases from J, leaving 5 bases between. Germline values: CDR1 SGDLS, CDR2 YYNGEE. CDR3 length: 11 residues.

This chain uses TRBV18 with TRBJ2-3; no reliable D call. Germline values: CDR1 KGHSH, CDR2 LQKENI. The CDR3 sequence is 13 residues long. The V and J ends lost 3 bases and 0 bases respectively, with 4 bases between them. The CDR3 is CASSPLSTDTQYF. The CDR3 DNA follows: TGTGCCAGCTCACCTCTAAGCACAGATACGCAGTATTTT.

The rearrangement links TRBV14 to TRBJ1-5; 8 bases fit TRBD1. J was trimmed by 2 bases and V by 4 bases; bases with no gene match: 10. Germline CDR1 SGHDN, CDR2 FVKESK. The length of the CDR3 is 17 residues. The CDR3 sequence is CASSPWTGNIRNQPQHF. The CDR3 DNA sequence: TGTGCCAGCAGCCCCTGGACAGGGAATATACGCAATCAGCCCCAGCATTTT.

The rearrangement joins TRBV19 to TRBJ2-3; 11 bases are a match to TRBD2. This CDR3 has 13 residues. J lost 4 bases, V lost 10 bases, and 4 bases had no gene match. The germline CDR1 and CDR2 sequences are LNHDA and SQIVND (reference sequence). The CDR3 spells CATLAGEADTQYF. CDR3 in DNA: TGTGCCACACTAGCGGGAGAGGCAGATACGCAGTATTTT.

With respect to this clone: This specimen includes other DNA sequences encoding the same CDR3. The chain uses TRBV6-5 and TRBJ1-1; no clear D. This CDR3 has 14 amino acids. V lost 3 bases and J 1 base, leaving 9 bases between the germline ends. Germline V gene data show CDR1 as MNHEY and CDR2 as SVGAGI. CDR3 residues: CASSYLRGNTEAFF. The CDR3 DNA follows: TGTGCCAGCAGTTATCTACGAGGGAACACTGAAGCTTTCTTT.